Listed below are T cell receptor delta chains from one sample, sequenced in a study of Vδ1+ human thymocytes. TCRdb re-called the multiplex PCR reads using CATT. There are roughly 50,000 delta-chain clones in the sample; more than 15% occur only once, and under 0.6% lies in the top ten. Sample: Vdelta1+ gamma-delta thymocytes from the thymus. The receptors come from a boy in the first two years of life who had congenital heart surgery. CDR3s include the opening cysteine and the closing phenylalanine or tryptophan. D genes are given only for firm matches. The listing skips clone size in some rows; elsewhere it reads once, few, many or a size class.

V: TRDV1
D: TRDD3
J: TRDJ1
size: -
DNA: TGTGCTCTTGGGGAACGTCCTATAGGGGGATACGCAGGCACCGATAAACTCATCTTT
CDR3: CALGERPIGGYAGTDKLIF

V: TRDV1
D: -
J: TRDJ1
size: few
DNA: TGTGCTCTTGGGGCTTCCTCCGTACTGGGGGATAAACTCATCTTT
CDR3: CALGASSVLGDKLIF

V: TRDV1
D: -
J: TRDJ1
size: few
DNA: TGTGCTCTTGGGGAACCCCTACGGGACAGGGGGACCCGCAGTCTCATCTTT
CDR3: CALGEPLRDRGTRSLIF

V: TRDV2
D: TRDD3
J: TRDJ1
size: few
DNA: TGTGCCTGTGACACGATGGGGGGGATACCCTGCCCCACCGATAAACTCATCTTT
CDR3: CACDTMGGIPCPTDKLIF

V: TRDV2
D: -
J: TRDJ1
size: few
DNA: TGTGCCTGTGATACCGGCTACACCGATAAACTCATCTTT
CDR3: CACDTGYTDKLIF

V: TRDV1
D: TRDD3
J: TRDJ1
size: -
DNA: TGTGCTCTTGGGGAACTACCGGGGATACGCGAACGGAATAAACTCATCTTT
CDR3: CALGELPGIRERNKLIF

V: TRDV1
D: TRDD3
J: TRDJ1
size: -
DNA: TGTGCTCTCGGGTGCTTTGGGCTGGGGGATACATATACCGATAAACTCATCTTT
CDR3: CALGCFGLGDTYTDKLIF

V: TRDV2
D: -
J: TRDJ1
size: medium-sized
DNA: TGTGCCTGTGACACTAGCTGGGGCATAGGGTACACCGATAAACTCATCTTT
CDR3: CACDTSWGIGYTDKLIF

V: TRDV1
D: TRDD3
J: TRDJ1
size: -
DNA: TGTGCTCTTGGTCAGAGGCCCTCCCAGTACTGGGGGATACTTGGGTACACCGATAAACTCATCTTT
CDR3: CALGQRPSQYWGILGYTDKLIF

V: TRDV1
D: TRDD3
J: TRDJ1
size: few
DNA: TGTGCTCTTGGGCCATCCCCCTCCTCGCTGGGGGATTGTCTGGACACCGATAAACTCATCTTT
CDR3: CALGPSPSSLGDCLDTDKLIF

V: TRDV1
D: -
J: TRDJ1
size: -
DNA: TGTGCTCTTGGGGAACGAGGGGGTCACACCGATAAACTCATCTTT
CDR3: CALGERGGHTDKLIF

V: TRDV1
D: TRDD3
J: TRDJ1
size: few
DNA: TGTGCTCTTGGGGAACTAGCCTTTCGCTCTCCTACGGAGCGTGGGGGATACGAAGGTAAACTCATCTTT
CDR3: CALGELAFRSPTERGGYEGKLIF

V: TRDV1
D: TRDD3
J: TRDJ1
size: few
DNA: TGTGCTCTTGGGGCCAATAACTGGGGGATCCAGTACACCGATAAACTCATCTTT
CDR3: CALGANNWGIQYTDKLIF

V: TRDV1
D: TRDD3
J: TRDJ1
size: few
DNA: TGTGCTCTTGGGGAAGATCCTAATCGTGTACTGGGGGATGGATCGGGACTCATCTTT
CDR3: CALGEDPNRVLGDGSGLIF

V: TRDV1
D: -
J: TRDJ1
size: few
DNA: TGTGCTCTTGGGGAGAGGCCATTCTCCTACTACCCTAGGGGGACGATCGATAAACTCATCTTT
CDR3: CALGERPFSYYPRGTIDKLIF

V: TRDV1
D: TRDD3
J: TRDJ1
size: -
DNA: TGTGCTCTTGGGGAACTAGAGCCCACCGTTGTGTACTGGGGGGCTTACTCTTACACCGATAAACTCATCTTT
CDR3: CALGELEPTVVYWGAYSYTDKLIF

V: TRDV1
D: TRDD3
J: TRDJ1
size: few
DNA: TGTGCTCTTGGGGAACTTCGGGTGGGGGAGGAATCCGATAAACTCATCTTT
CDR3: CALGELRVGEESDKLIF

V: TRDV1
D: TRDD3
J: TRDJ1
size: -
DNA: TGTGCTCTTTTCCTGCGGGTACAATGGGGGACCGACACCGATAAACTCATCTTT
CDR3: CALFLRVQWGTDTDKLIF

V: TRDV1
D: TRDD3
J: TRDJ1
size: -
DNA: TGTGCTCTTGGGGAAATTAAGTGTACTGGGGATCCGTACACCGATAAACTCATCTTT
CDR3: CALGEIKCTGDPYTDKLIF

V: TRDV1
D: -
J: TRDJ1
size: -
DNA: TGTGCTCTTGGGGATCCCCATACCTTCCCCCTACTCCGCTTTTCCCTAGCCTGGGCGACCGATAAACTCATCTTT
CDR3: CALGDPHTFPLLRFSLAWATDKLIF

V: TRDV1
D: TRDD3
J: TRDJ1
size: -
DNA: TGTGCTCTTGGGGAGGTACAGGTACTGGGGGATAAGAGGGACACCGATAAACTCATCTTT
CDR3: CALGEVQVLGDKRDTDKLIF

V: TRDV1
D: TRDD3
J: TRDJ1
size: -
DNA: TGTGCTCTTGGGGAACTAGGGACTGGGGGGTTCACCGATAAACTCATCTTT
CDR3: CALGELGTGGFTDKLIF

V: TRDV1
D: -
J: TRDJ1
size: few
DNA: TGTGCTCTTGGGGAGGAGGGCTACTCGGTACTCATCTTT
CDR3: CALGEEGYSVLIF

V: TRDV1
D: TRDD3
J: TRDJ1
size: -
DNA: TGTGCTCTTGGGGAACGTTTAGGCTGGGGGATACAAAGGTACACCGATAAACTCATCTTT
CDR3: CALGERLGWGIQRYTDKLIF

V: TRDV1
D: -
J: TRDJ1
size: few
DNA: TGTGCTCTTGGGGACTGGGGCCCATCCGTCTTTTACACCGATAAACTCATCTTT
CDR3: CALGDWGPSVFYTDKLIF

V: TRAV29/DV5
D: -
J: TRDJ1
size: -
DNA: -
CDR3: CSVLLCSKGGGKRDTDKLIF

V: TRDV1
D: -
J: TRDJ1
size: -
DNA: TGTGCTCTTGGGGAACCGAAGGCCTTTCGTGGTCAGGGACTCATCTTT
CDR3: CALGEPKAFRGQGLIF

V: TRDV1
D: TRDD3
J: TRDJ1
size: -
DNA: TGTGCTCTTGGGGAACGGACTCACTTTACTGGGGGATGGGGGCAACTCATCTTT
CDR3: CALGERTHFTGGWGQLIF

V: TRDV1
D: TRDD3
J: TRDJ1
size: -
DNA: TGTGCTCTTGAGTCATTGGGGATACTGGGTAAACTCATCTTT
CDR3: CALESLGILGKLIF

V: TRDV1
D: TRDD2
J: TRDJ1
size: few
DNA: TGTGCTCTTGGGGGCCTTCCTTACGGTCTCCGGGCGAACACCGATAAGCTCATCTTT
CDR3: CALGGLPYGLRANTDKLIF

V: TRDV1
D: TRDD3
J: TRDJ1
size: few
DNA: TGTGCTCTTGGGGATCCCCCTTCCTACGCTACTCAATGGGGGATACGCGGAGGTGCCGATAAACTCATCTTT
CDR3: CALGDPPSYATQWGIRGGADKLIF

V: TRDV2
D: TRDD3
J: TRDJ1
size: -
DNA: TGTGCCTGTGACACCGCGGTTCTACGTTCTGGGGGAAGCCGGTACACCGATAAACTCATCTTT
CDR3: CACDTAVLRSGGSRYTDKLIF

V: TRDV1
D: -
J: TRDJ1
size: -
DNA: TGTGCTCTTGGGGAATTTGTCGATAAACTCATCTTT
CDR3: CALGEFVDKLIF

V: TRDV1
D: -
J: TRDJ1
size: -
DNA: TGTGCTCTTGGGAATCGGGCTTACACCGATAAACTCATCTTT
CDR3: CALGNRAYTDKLIF

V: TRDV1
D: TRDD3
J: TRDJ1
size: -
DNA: TGTGCTCTTGGGGAAGTCCCCTCTACTGGGGGGGATCTGATGAGGGATCATAAACTCATCTTT
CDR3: CALGEVPSTGGDLMRDHKLIF

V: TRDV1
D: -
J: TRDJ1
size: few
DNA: TGTGCTCTTGGGGACCGCGCGGGGGCCGATAAACTCATCTTT
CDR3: CALGDRAGADKLIF

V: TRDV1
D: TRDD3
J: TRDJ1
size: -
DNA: TGTGCTCTTGGGGGCAAGGGGGTCTGGGGGATTTACACCGATAAACTCATCTTT
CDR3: CALGGKGVWGIYTDKLIF

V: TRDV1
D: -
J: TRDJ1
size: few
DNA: TGTGCTCTTGGGGAACTCTTCCGGGGAAAGACCGATAAACTCATCTTT
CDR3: CALGELFRGKTDKLIF

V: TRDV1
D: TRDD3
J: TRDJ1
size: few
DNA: TGTGCTCTTGGGGAACGTGGAGGGTTCCTAGGGCTTCTGGGGGATACTCGAAACACCGATAAACTCATCTTT
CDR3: CALGERGGFLGLLGDTRNTDKLIF

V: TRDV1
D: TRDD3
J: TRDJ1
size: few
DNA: TGTGCTCTTGGGGACTCTACTGGGGGATCGTACACCGATAAACTCATCTTT
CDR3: CALGDSTGGSYTDKLIF

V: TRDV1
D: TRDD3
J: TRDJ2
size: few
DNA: TGTGCTCTTGGGGAAGAACGGGCCTACGAGGGGTGTGGGGGAGTCGAGGGAGCACAACTCTTCTTT
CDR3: CALGEERAYEGCGGVEGAQLFF

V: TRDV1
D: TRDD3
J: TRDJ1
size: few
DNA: TGTGCTCTTGGGGGAATAGCCTCCCTCGTACTGGGGGATACGTCCGATAAACTCATCTTT
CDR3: CALGGIASLVLGDTSDKLIF

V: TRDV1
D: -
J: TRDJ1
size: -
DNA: TGTGCTCTTGGGGGACCTAACCAGGGGGACTGGACTAATGGGGGGACCGATAAACTCATCTTT
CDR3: CALGGPNQGDWTNGGTDKLIF

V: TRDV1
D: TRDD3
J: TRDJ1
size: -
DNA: TGTGCTCTTGGGGAACTCTCCGGAGAATGGGGGATACCTCCCGCCGATAAACTCATCTTT
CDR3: CALGELSGEWGIPPADKLIF

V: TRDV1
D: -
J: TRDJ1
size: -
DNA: TGTGCTCGTGGGGAATCACCCTTCCCTATACTCTACACCGATAAACTCATCTTT
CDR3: CARGESPFPILYTDKLIF

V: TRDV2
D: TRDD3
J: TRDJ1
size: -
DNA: TGTGCCTTTGATTCCCGTTTCCCTCTACTGGGGGATAACGCCGATAAACTCATCTTT
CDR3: CAFDSRFPLLGDNADKLIF

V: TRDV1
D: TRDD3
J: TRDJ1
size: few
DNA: TGTGCTCTTGGGACCCCCCTCCTGGGGGGCGATAAACTCATCTTT
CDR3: CALGTPLLGGDKLIF

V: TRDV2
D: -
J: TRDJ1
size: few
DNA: TGTGCCTGTGTCTGGGGCCTCCTTGACGGCGATAAACTCATCTTT
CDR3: CACVWGLLDGDKLIF

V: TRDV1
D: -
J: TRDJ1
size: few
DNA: TGTGCTCTTGCATTCCTCCCTGGCCCCACCGATAAACTCATCTTT
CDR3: CALAFLPGPTDKLIF

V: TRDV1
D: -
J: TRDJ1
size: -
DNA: TGTGCTCTTGGGGAATGTAGAGGGGCGAGGGGTCCACCGCCCTACACCGATAAACTCATCTTT
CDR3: CALGECRGARGPPPYTDKLIF

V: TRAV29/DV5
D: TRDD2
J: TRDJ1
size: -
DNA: TGTGCAGCAAACCCGGCCTTCCTACACTCGGGGATATCTGATAAACTCATCTTT
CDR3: CAANPAFLHSGISDKLIF

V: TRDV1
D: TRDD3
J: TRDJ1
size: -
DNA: TGTGCTCTTGGGGAAATTGGCTACCTACTGGGGGATACTGCCGATAAACTCATCTTT
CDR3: CALGEIGYLLGDTADKLIF